This TCR beta chain was recovered during a study of cytomegalovirus exposure and HLA in healthy donors. Background on the study: There were 75 million to 95 million unique TCRs (from HLA-typed donors) in an early data release.

Vbeta (60) and Jbeta (13) primers were used in the PCR. As handled by the study authors: Among the unique TCR beta chains that a later analysis counted, 80 million to 100 million in all, roughly 10 million were shared. Generated by immunoSEQ multiplex PCR, the TCRdb table keeps only in-frame clones and is missing some. V, J and clone size reflect that table, while D and trimming were determined from the DNA. The sample records 70,000 to 95,000 clones, more than 60% being singletons. Sequenced input: PBMCs. The sequence was collected from a man aged 40-50 years in good health and CMV-seronegative.

DNA of the CDR3: TGTGCCAGCAGCTTAGGCGGGAGGTCGGAGAATACGCAGTATTTT. Amino acid sequence: CASSLGGRSENTQYF. V gene TRBV11-3 combines with J gene TRBJ2-3, with 8 bases identical to TRBD2. The CDR3 totals 15 residues. V shed 1 base and J 7 bases; nucleotides not matched to a gene: 7. Germline-derived CDR1 and CDR2 are SGHNT and YENEEA.